This T cell receptor (beta chain) comes out of a study of CD8+CD57+ T cells in acquired aplastic anemia (dated by TCRdb to 2016 to 2019). At the level of the whole study: On average, sorted CD4+ and CD8+ cells yielded around 3.4 ug of extracted DNA, with a range of roughly 0.17 to 27.4 ug. A CD8+CD57+ expansion meant a frequency higher than the mean frequency seen in healthy subjects.

According to the germline V gene, CDR1 reads SGHDT and CDR2 reads YYEEEE. The CDR3 goes from the cysteine to the phenylalanine over 15 residues. The only DNA kept is the CDR3, 45 bases in frame from the first base. Deletion took 0 bases off V and 5 bases off J, with a span of 14 bases between the germline ends. The patients picked for sequencing were ones in whom flow cytometry had shown an expansion of CD8+CD57+ cells. Every patient had severe acquired aplastic anemia, diagnosed using the International Study of Aplastic Anemia and Agranulocytosis and Camitta criteria. Patients had received no therapy at the time of blood sampling. In this study, sorted CD4+ and CD8+ T cells from the blood of healthy subjects and of severe aplastic anemia patients had their TCR repertoires deep-sequenced. In the USA, patient enrollment took place under clinicaltrials.gov protocols 00001620, 01623167, 00001397, 00071045, 00081523 and 00961064. Ficoll-Paque density gradient centrifugation was used to isolate peripheral blood mononuclear cells. Before DNA extraction, CD4+ and CD8+ T cells were sorted with FACS or magnetic beads.

TCR beta VDJ combination and CDR3 sequence profiling used genomic DNA as the template. An Illumina HiSeq 2000 was used for TCR repertoire sequencing. The source study handled its data this way. TRBV/TRBJ rearrangement plots, CDR3 size and DJ length profiles, and Simpson's diversity index were used to assess repertoires. The most abundant DNA sequence in the deep sequencing data was defined as the immunodominant clone. CDR3 amino acid sequences were checked for sharing across subjects and were also compared against the VDJdb database and published repertoires. Clones were called with MiXCR by TCRdb after fastp trimmed the public reads at Q25, and only in-frame beta chains were retained. Records with the same CDR3 protein are collapsed into one entry carrying the most frequent genes and DNA. V and J calls and clone size were set by TCRdb, not the authors. This sample is represented by around 200,000 distinct CDR3 sequences; 48% of them were singletons. Together, the top ten hold approximately 13% of the sample.

Broad study findings and their caveats: Approximately 31 CD8+ CDR3 sequences were found in both patients and controls but appeared to be highly expressed in patients and within the immunodominant clones of the patients. Patients and healthy controls showed no significant difference in CD8+ Simpson's diversity (P=0.060).

This clonotype came up many times. Its antigen target is currently unknown. Per-nucleotide qualities are absent, and no much larger clonotype sits a single base away. This chain joins TRBV5-6 to TRBJ2-5, and possibly TRBD2, on 6 matching bases. This clonotype was obtained from a human donor with aplastic anemia. The specimen was sorted CD4+, CD8+, or CD8+CD57+ T cells (not recorded which) from PBMCs. The CDR3 region has the sequence CASSLGGGLYETQYF. The DNA is TGTGCCAGCAGCTTGGGGGGAGGACTGTATGAGACCCAGTACTTC.